The sequence of this TCR beta chain was determined in a study of shared clonotypes between healthy human individuals. Study-wide results and caveats: Donor clonotype sharing was expected to depend on sequencing depth.

Sequencing was performed with immunoSEQ multiplex PCR; in TCRdb, only in-frame clones are kept and a portion is missing. The sample records just over 2,000,000 clones, around 95% being singletons. This CDR3 has 15 amino acids. CDR1 is SNHLY, CDR2 FYNNEI, per germline. J gave up 6 bases and V 3 bases, and 6 bases lay outside the gene matches. Regarding this clone: Antigen specificity is unknown.

This receptor was taken from a man between 18 and 35 years old in good health. The gene calls are TRBV2 and TRBJ2-3; TRBD2 matches 10 bases. The sample comprised naive CD4+ T cells sorted from blood. The subset is: CD45RA+ positively selected. The CDR3: CASSDESGGADTQYF. The CDR3 DNA reads TGTGCCAGCAGTGATGAAAGCGGGGGGGCGGATACGCAGTATTTT.